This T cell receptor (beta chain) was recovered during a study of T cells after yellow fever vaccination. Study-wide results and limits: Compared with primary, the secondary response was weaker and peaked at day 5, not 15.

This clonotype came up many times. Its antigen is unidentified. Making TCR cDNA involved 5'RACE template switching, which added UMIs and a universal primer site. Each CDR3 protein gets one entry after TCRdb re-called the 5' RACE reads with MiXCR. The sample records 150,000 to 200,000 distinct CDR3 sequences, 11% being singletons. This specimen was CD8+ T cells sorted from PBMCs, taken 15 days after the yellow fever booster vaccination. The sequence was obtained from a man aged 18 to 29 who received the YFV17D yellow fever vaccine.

CDR3 amino acids: CASSEVAGGTDTQYF. The CDR3 bases are TGTGCCAGCAGTGAAGTAGCGGGGGGTACAGATACGCAGTATTTT. This rearrangement joins TRBV6-4 to TRBJ2-3; 10 bases map to TRBD2. CDR3 length equals 15 residues. Germline CDR1 reads MRHNA; CDR2 reads SNTAGT. V was pared by 3 bases and J by 3 bases, with 3 bases of the junction left unmatched.